The subject of this entry is one T cell receptor beta chain. Its antigen is unknown. The read comes to an end 3 residues before the CDR3 does, leaving the germline J gene to fill in the end. Here immunoSEQ multiplex PCR was the method, and the copy in TCRdb shows in-frame clones only, minus some. Its listing shows approximately 44,000 clones. The CDR3 contains 12 residues. From germline, CDR1 is SGHAT and CDR2 FQNNGV. V shed 3 bases and J shed 7 bases, with 7 bases lying between them. The sample is drawn from a study of T cells in women clearing cervical HPV infection. Study-wide findings and caveats: Unknown T-cell numbers per sample may underlie the richness differences. CIN3+ cases had significantly higher TCR richness than controls; evenness did not differ. TRBV6-7 relative abundance averaged 0.11% in cases and under 0.2% in controls.

The clonotype comes from a woman aged 18-69 years with a cervical HPV16 infection that either progressed to CIN3+ or cleared (not recorded which). The rearrangement links TRBV11-2 to TRBJ2-1, with a possible D match to TRBD1 (5 bases). The sequenced sample was blood buffy coat. The CDR3 reads CASSLTANEQFF. CDR3 DNA, as far as it was read: TGTGCCAGCAGCTTGACAGCAAATGAG. Drawing the rest from reference TRBV11-2 and TRBJ2-1, the complete variable domain is EAGVAQSPRYKIIEKRQSVAFWCNPISGHATLYWYQQILGQGPKLLIQFQNNGVVDDSQLPKDRFSAERLKGVDSTLKIQPAKLEDSAVYLCASSLTANEQFFGPGTRLTVL.